The rows below give T cell receptor beta chains drawn from one sample of a study of cytomegalovirus exposure and HLA in healthy donors. The table came from immunoSEQ multiplex PCR; TCRdb's copy has only in-frame clones and leaves some out. This table holds approximately 150,000 clones, over 60% found once. Sequenced material: PBMCs. These receptors were obtained from a female donor in good health and CMV-seronegative. The conserved cysteine and the conserved F or W are not part of the CDR3 here. The order of the fields is V gene, CDR3 protein.

TRBV5-4 ASSLRSGANVLT
TRBV27 ASSLGGAGNQPQH
TRBV19 ASTGRGQGVEKLF
TRBV27 ASTPAGLAGGPYNEQF
TRBV19 ASSRRGTGGDRVYEQY
TRBV30 AWGSGASYNEQF
TRBV7-6 ASSRQGALTEAF
TRBV2 ASAMGGSGRSLLSTDTQY
TRBV5-1 ASSTNTNQNEQF
TRBV7-8 ASSLQTGRYEQY
TRBV4-1 ASSQDFEGANYGYT
TRBV5-1 ASSLADLGQTEKLF
TRBV5-1 ASSFLGAGGQETQY
TRBV7-9 ASSFPQAARSGANVLT
TRBV4-2 ASSQDPRAASGADTQY
TRBV10-1 ASSETGGSRLY
TRBV12-5 ASGLVLGYSGNTIY
TRBV19 ASSARTGGNTGELF
TRBV29-1 SVEVQQGARGYT
TRBV6-5 ASSPQGAGEKLF
TRBV15 ATSSWDSRSYNEQF
TRBV2 ASRAGTGFGYT
TRBV28 ASSSERYGYT
TRBV4-2 ASSQDQRVDQPQH
TRBV7-2 ASSLAGGTDTQY
TRBV6-1 ASSYSPDNEQF
TRBV18 ASSPVGSTYNEQF
TRBV5-5 ASSFGPPGGNQPQH
TRBV7-3 ASSLLPRGELF
TRBV6-4 ASSEDGLGGRGEQF
TRBV28 ASSFGGTRYGYT
TRBV10-3 AISVPPGQGGSYNEQF
TRBV2 ASSAGGRGTEAF
TRBV18 ASSLRTTGGNYGYT
TRBV11-3 ASSIPGQGPFLNTGELF
TRBV10-1 ASSEVGGAGGKNEQF
TRBV7-8 ASSLGGTSTDTQY
TRBV28 ASSRGDDYGYT
TRBV6-4 ASSEWGGQPQH
TRBV7-9 ASSQSDRGGIPQPQH
TRBV28 VSSYILGQEDYGYT
TRBV11-2 ASSLGADEAF
TRBV4-1 ASSQEIRGTDTQY
TRBV7-2 ASSFGQGQETQY
TRBV5-6 ASSPKTDRPYSNQPQH
TRBV19 ASSMRVQPQH
TRBV10-3 AISSGTGLYLYGYT
TRBV6-1 ASTDRGGGGKLF
TRBV14 ASSQISNSPLH
TRBV2 ASRTYQRVSYNEQF
TRBV5-1 ASSRQETQY
TRBV5-5 ASSLVPGGGEKLF
TRBV30 AWTSGTHEQY
TRBV9 ASSVDGGHEQF
TRBV5-1 ASTLGRTASNEKLF
TRBV6-1 ASSDPRSGQAPQTDEKLF
TRBV7-9 SSSLRQDYTGELF
TRBV9 ASSGGGLEAGELF